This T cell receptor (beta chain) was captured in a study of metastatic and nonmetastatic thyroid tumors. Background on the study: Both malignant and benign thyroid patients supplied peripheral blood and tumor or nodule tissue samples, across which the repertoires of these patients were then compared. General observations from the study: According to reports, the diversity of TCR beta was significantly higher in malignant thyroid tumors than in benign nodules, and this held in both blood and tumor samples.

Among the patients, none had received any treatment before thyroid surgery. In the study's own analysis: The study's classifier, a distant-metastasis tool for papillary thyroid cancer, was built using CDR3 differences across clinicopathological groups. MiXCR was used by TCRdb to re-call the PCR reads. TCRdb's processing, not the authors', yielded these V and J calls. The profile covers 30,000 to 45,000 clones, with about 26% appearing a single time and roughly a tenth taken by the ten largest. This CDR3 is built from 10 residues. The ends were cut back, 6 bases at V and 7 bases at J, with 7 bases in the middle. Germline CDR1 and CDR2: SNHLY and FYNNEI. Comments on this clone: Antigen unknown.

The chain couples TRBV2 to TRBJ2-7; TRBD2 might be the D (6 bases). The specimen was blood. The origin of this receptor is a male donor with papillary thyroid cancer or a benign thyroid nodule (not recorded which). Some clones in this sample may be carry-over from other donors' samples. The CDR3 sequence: CASRAGEQYF. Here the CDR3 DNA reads TGTGCCAGCAGAGCGGGTGAGCAGTACTTC.